A single sample gave rise to the 26 T cell receptor beta chains below, sequenced in a study of OX40 agonist ivuxolimab in advanced cancers. Sequencing used immunoSEQ multiplex PCR; TCRdb keeps in-frame clones, though not all of them. The data hold more than 20,000 clones, with more than 75% observed a single time. This specimen was CD4+ or CD8+ T cells sorted from blood, taken in a trial of the OX40 agonist ivuxolimab. The origin of the receptors is an adult with an advanced solid tumor such as melanoma, head and neck, liver or kidney cancer.

This chain uses TRBV2 with TRBJ2-7, with D unresolved. Germline assignment: CDR1 SNHLY and CDR2 FYNNEI. The CDR3 covers 11 residues. V dropped 3 bases and J dropped 4 bases, with 4 bases sitting between them. The chain's CDR3 is CASSDRYEQYF. CDR3 bases: TGTGCCAGCAGTGATCGGTACGAGCAGTACTTC.

V usage is TRBV19 and J usage is TRBJ2-7; no clear D gene. CDR1 is LNHDA, CDR2 SQIVND, per germline (reference sequence). The CDR3 contains 15 residues. With 5 bases removed from V and 6 bases from J, the gap between germline ends came to 20 bases. This chain's CDR3 is CASSVAPYPSSEQYF. Written as DNA, the CDR3 is TGTGCCAGTAGTGTGGCCCCTTACCCCTCGAGCGAGCAGTACTTC.

This rearrangement joins TRBV5-5 to TRBJ1-5; TRBD1 matches at 7 bases. Germline CDR1 SGHKS, CDR2 YYEKEE (reference sequence). This CDR3 region has 13 residues. Germline trimming cut 1 base from V and 7 bases from J; bases unmatched to any gene: 2. The CDR3 protein is CASSLTGAQPQHF. Here the CDR3 DNA reads TGTGCCAGCAGCTTGACAGGGGCCCAGCCCCAGCATTTT. Full variable domain (outside the CDR3, taken from reference TRBV5-5 and TRBJ1-5): DAGVTQSPTHLIKTRGQQVTLRCSPISGHKSVSWYQQVLGQGPQFIFQYYEKEERGRGNFPDRFSARQFPNYSSELNVNALLLGDSALYLCASSLTGAQPQHFGDGTRLSIL.

This clone came up a few times. The chain combines TRBV4-1 with TRBJ2-7; TRBD1 might be the D (5 bases). V was pared by 2 bases and J by 7 bases, with 18 bases between. Germline assignment: CDR1 MGHRA and CDR2 YSYEKL. This CDR3 has 15 amino acids. The CDR3 DNA follows: TGCGCCAGCAGCCAAAGCAGGGATGGGTCTGCGGAGCAGTACTTC. Protein sequence: CASSQSRDGSAEQYF.

As concerns this clone: Other DNA sequences in the same sample also yield this CDR3. CDR3 sequence reads: CASSPGGESYEQYF. Written as DNA, the CDR3 is TGTGCCAGCAGCCCGGGCGGGGAGAGCTACGAGCAGTACTTC. The chain is built from TRBV6-5 and TRBJ2-7; D may be TRBD2 (6 bases). Germline V gives CDR1 MNHEY, CDR2 SVGAGI. V dropped 6 bases and J dropped 3 bases, with 15 bases sitting between them. The CDR3 totals 14 residues.

J is TRBJ2-7 and V is TRBV4-1; 9 nucleotides match TRBD1. The CDR3 is 15 residues long. The germline gives CDR1 MGHRA, CDR2 YSYEKL. After removal of 5 bases from V and 3 bases from J, the junction contained 8 bases not matched to a gene. The CDR3 nucleotides read TGCGCCAGCAGCGAACGACAGGGGGGGATCTACGAGCAGTACTTC. This sequence encodes CASSERQGGIYEQYF.

This chain joins TRBV7-9 and TRBJ2-1; D remains ambiguous. The CDR3 has 16 amino acids. Germline V gene sequence: CDR1 SEHNR, CDR2 FQNEAQ (reference sequence). Between the trimmed V and J ends, which lost 2 bases and 1 base, there was a span of 12 bases. The CDR3 bases are TGTGCCAGCAGCTTACGCCAAGGGCCTTCCTACAATGAGCAGTTCTTC. The encoded protein is CASSLRQGPSYNEQFF.

The V and J genes are TRBV11-2 and TRBJ1-2; D possibly corresponds to TRBD1 (5 bases). Trimming shortened V by 1 base and J by 6 bases, and 9 bases separated the two germline ends. The CDR3 runs to 13 residues. Per germline, CDR1 SGHAT and CDR2 FQNNGV. The CDR3 spells CASSLGQRNGYTF. CDR3 nucleotide sequence: TGTGCCAGCAGCTTAGGACAGCGGAATGGCTACACCTTC. Together with reference TRBV11-2 and TRBJ1-2, the CDR3 gives the full variable domain: EAGVAQSPRYKIIEKRQSVAFWCNPISGHATLYWYQQILGQGPKLLIQFQNNGVVDDSQLPKDRFSAERLKGVDSTLKIQPAKLEDSAVYLCASSLGQRNGYTFGSGTRLTVV.

In its sample, this clone was seen once. The V call is TRBV2, the J call TRBJ2-2, with D possibly TRBD1 on 5 matching bases. Trimming removed 6 bases from V and 7 bases from J, with 15 bases in between. Germline assignment: CDR1 SNHLY and CDR2 FYNNEI. The CDR3 has 14 residues. For the CDR3, the DNA is TGTGCCAGCAGCTTTGGGGCCACTCACGGGGAGCTGTTTTTT. Translating gives CASSFGATHGELFF.

The chain combines TRBV6-1 with TRBJ1-5, with 10 bases fitting TRBD1. The CDR3 extends over 15 amino acids. The junction had 4 bases not matched to a gene; V was cut back by 2 bases and J by 6 bases. Germline V gene sequence: CDR1 MNHNS, CDR2 SASEGT. CDR3 coding DNA: TGTGCCAGCAGTGAAAGGACAGGGGGAGGTCAGCCCCAGCATTTT. Translation gives CASSERTGGGQPQHF.

The rearrangement joins TRBV7-8 to TRBJ1-2; 9 bases match TRBD1. Per the germline V gene, CDR1 is SGHVS and CDR2 is FQNEAQ. V gave up 1 base and J gave up 7 bases; unmatched junction bases: 10. This CDR3 comprises 16 residues. This CDR3 reads CASSLGSTGGPPGYTF. For the CDR3, the DNA is TGTGCCAGCAGCTTAGGTTCGACAGGGGGGCCGCCTGGCTACACCTTC.

The chain links TRBV13 to TRBJ1-1; the D gene is possibly TRBD1 (5 bases). This CDR3 has 16 residues. The germline V gene has CDR1 PRHDT and CDR2 FYEKMQ (reference sequence). Deletions cut 3 bases from V and 0 bases from J, with 14 bases between. Here the CDR3 reads CASSFPGQGLNTEAFF. CDR3 coding DNA: TGTGCCAGCAGCTTCCCAGGTCAGGGTTTGAACACTGAAGCTTTCTTT.

In its sample, this clone is medium-sized. The V call is TRBV9, the J call TRBJ1-3; unclear D gene. The V gene lost 2 bases and the J gene lost 3 bases, with 9 bases spanning the gap. The V gene's germline CDR1 is SGDLS and CDR2 YYNGEE. The length of the CDR3 is 14 residues. CDR3 sequence (DNA): TGTGCCAGCAGCGTCTCAGGAGGTGGAAACACCATATATTTT. Amino acid sequence: CASSVSGGGNTIYF.

This clone was picked up one time. The gene calls are TRBV7-2 and TRBJ2-7, with a weak D call TRBD2 (7 bases). The V end lost 2 bases, the J end lost 3 bases, and 14 bases lay between the germline ends. This CDR3 has 15 residues. Germline-derived CDR1 and CDR2 are SGHTA and FQGNSA. The CDR3 reads CASSLYPGGHYEQYF. In DNA form, the CDR3 reads TGTGCCAGCAGCTTATATCCGGGGGGCCACTACGAGCAGTACTTC.

V gene TRBV28 combines with J gene TRBJ2-3, with unresolved D. CDR1 is MDHEN and CDR2 is SYDVKM in the germline V gene. This CDR3 is 17 amino acids long. The V gene lost 5 bases and the J gene lost 0 bases, with 18 bases spanning the gap. The CDR3 loop reads CASSNVLGGESTDTQYF. DNA for the CDR3: TGTGCCAGCAGTAATGTCCTAGGCGGCGAAAGCACAGATACGCAGTATTTT.

The gene calls are TRBV4-1 and TRBJ2-1; a possible D gene is TRBD2 (5 bases). V lost 2 bases, J lost 8 bases, and 13 bases lay in between. Germline V gene sequence: CDR1 MGHRA, CDR2 YSYEKL. This CDR3 comprises 14 residues. The CDR3 coding sequence is TGCGCCAGCAGCCAACGGACGGGATTAGATGAGCAGTTCTTC. It specifies CASSQRTGLDEQFF.

The V and J genes are TRBV6-5 and TRBJ2-1; D gene unclear. The CDR3 is 12 amino acids. Germline values: CDR1 MNHEY, CDR2 SVGAGI. The V end was cut by 6 bases, the J end by 9 bases, with 12 bases between. CDR3 loop: CASSHPRSEQFF. The CDR3 DNA follows: TGTGCCAGCAGCCACCCTCGCAGTGAGCAGTTCTTC.

This clone was observed once. CDR3 residues: CASSIRPDTQYF. CDR3 in DNA: TGTGCCAGCAGCATCAGGCCAGATACGCAGTATTTT. The chain has TRBV11-2 and TRBJ2-3; D gene unclear. The CDR3 covers 12 residues. Germline V lookup: CDR1 SGHAT, CDR2 FQNNGV. V lost 5 bases to trimming and J lost 4 bases, with 7 bases between them.

This clone qualifies as large. The chain employs TRBV6-6 and TRBJ1-1; D unclear. This CDR3 is built from 14 residues. Per germline, CDR1 MNHNY and CDR2 SVGAGI (reference sequence). V was pared by 4 bases and J by 1 base, with 10 bases between. The CDR3 is CASSSRQGNTEAFF. Here the CDR3 DNA reads TGTGCCAGCAGTTCCCGACAAGGGAACACTGAAGCTTTCTTT.

This clone was seen a few times. The gene calls are TRBV7-9 and TRBJ1-2; tentatively, D is TRBD1 (6 bases). This CDR3 is built from 13 residues. Germline CDR1 SEHNR, CDR2 FQNEAQ (reference sequence). V lost 8 bases and J 4 bases, leaving 14 bases between the germline ends. The CDR3 region has the DNA TGTGCCAGCGGGGGGCGCGCGGTCTATGGCTACACCTTC. As protein: CASGGRAVYGYTF.

This chain links TRBV4-2 with TRBJ1-5, with D maybe TRBD1 (5 bases). The CDR3 extends over 16 amino acids. V was trimmed by 0 bases and J by 5 bases, leaving 14 bases between them. Germline V gene data show CDR1 as LGHNA and CDR2 as YNFKEQ. CDR3 in DNA: TGTGCCAGCAGCCAAGACGGAGGGGAGGGCGATCAGCCCCAGCATTTT. Translated, it gives CASSQDGGEGDQPQHF.

V usage is TRBV9 and J usage is TRBJ2-7; the D is unclear. Trimming removed 4 bases from V and 4 bases from J, with 18 bases in between. This CDR3 comprises 15 residues. Germline lookup yields CDR1 SGDLS and CDR2 YYNGEE. For the CDR3, the DNA is TGTGCCAGCAGCCAGCACCCTCGAACCTTTTACGAGCAGTACTTC. Protein product: CASSQHPRTFYEQYF.

The gene calls are TRBV6-5 and TRBJ1-2; D gene unclear. In germline, CDR1 is MNHEY, CDR2 SVGAGI. The CDR3 is 13 amino acids. V lost 7 bases, J lost 8 bases, and 17 bases lay in between. The DNA of the CDR3 is TGTGCCAGCACCACCCAAGATCATCCCGGCTACACCTTC. It is translated as CASTTQDHPGYTF.

The J gene is TRBJ2-4, the V gene TRBV6-6; 7 nucleotides match TRBD2. The CDR3 consists of 15 residues. V shed 5 bases and J 8 bases; nucleotides not matched to a gene: 12. Germline-derived CDR1 and CDR2 are MNHNY and SVGAGI (reference sequence). Here the CDR3 DNA reads TGTGCCAGCAGTCTTCCAGACATTCGGGGGGACATTCAGTACTTC. This translates into CASSLPDIRGDIQYF.

This clone came up once. The gene calls are TRBV6-6 and TRBJ1-1; possibly TRBD1 for D (6 bases). The CDR3 sequence is 14 residues long. Germline lookup yields CDR1 MNHNY and CDR2 SVGAGI (reference sequence). The V gene lost 7 bases and the J gene lost 5 bases, with 17 bases spanning the gap. This CDR3 is CASIYRVGYTEAFF. In DNA form, the CDR3 reads TGTGCCAGCATCTACAGGGTCGGGTATACTGAAGCTTTCTTT.

The chain is built from TRBV9 and TRBJ2-7; TRBD2 matches 7 bases. CDR1 SGDLS and CDR2 YYNGEE come from the germline V gene. V shed 0 bases and J 4 bases; nucleotides not matched to a gene: 7. The CDR3 extends over 15 amino acids. This CDR3 is CASSVDGRPQYEQYF. CDR3 sequence (DNA): TGTGCCAGCAGCGTAGACGGGAGGCCCCAGTACGAGCAGTACTTC.